This T cell receptor beta chain was observed in a study of early T cells in non-severe SARS-CoV-2 infection. TCRdb itself ran the 5' RACE reads through MiXCR, one entry per CDR3 protein. The data hold 50,000 to 65,000 distinct CDR3 sequences, with approximately 11% observed a single time. This clonotype was found many times. This CDR3 has 12 residues. V was cut by 1 base and J by 7 bases, with 7 bases left in between. CDR1 SGHDN and CDR2 FVKESK come from the germline V gene. The sample here was whole blood, taken at baseline. The rearrangement uses TRBV14 and TRBJ1-1, with D unresolved. This sequence was found in an adult who was a healthcare worker with PCR-confirmed SARS-CoV-2 infection or an uninfected control (not recorded which). The CDR3 bases are TGTGCCAGCAGCCAAGGACACCATGAAGCTTTCTTT. It translates to CASSQGHHEAFF. The full variable domain, with the rest looked up from reference TRBV14 and TRBJ1-1, is EAGVTQFPSHSVIEKGQTVTLRCDPISGHDNLYWYRRVMGKEIKFLLHFVKESKQDESGMPNNRFLAERTGGTYSTLKVQPAELEDSGVYFCASSQGHHEAFFGQGTRLTVV.